This T cell receptor (beta chain) originates from a study of beta chain features in type 1 diabetes. Study findings and constraints: Shortening of TCRB CDR3s, moderate but significant, appeared in all four CD4+ subsets of Type 1 diabetes patients. Insertions were fewer and deletions more numerous at VDJ junctions in type 1 diabetes patients.

On this clone itself: Antigen specificity is unknown.

Looked up from germline, CDR1 is MDHEN and CDR2 is SYDVKM. V lost 6 bases and J lost 13, with 13 bases in between. This CDR3 region has 12 residues. Every isolated RNA sample was fully reverse transcribed, so sequencing captured expressed TCRB transcripts. TCRdb's copy holds only in-frame clones and misses some; the assay was immunoSEQ multiplex PCR. Among 310,000 or so clones listed, 9.3% were seen once. The sequence came from a man aged 30 to 45 with type 1 diabetes. Sequenced sample: central memory CD4+ T cells from blood. The V and J genes are TRBV28 and TRBJ1-6; D remains ambiguous. The CDR3 DNA is TGTGCCAGCAGATTCCAGGAGCGGCCCCTCCACTTT. This sequence encodes CASRFQERPLHF.